These T cell receptor beta chains were read from a single sample in a study of blood T cell repertoires in COVID-19. Clones were read by immunoSEQ multiplex PCR, and TCRdb kept only the in-frame ones, dropping some. In the table there are about 160,000 clones, roughly 87% of which are singletons. The sequencing input was PBMCs or T cells enriched from blood (not recorded which). These receptors all come from a woman in her fifties or sixties who had recovered from COVID-19. Each CDR3 is given with its conserved first and last residue. A D gene is named only where the DNA matches it firmly. Expanded clones are given a class, and other clones once, few, many or no size at all.

v_gene,abundance,d_gene,j_gene,CDR3aa,CDR3nt
TRBV6-1,.,TRBD1,TRBJ2-7,CASSEADRLSYEQYF,TGTGCCAGCAGTGAAGCGGACAGGCTGTCCTACGAGCAGTACTTC
TRBV5-4,.,.,TRBJ2-7,CASSPGRDPTYEQYF,TGTGCCAGCAGCCCCGGGCGGGACCCGACCTACGAGCAGTACTTC
TRBV28,.,TRBD1,TRBJ1-5,CASSFGERGGAQPQHF,TGTGCCAGCAGTTTTGGGGAACGAGGGGGCGCACAGCCCCAGCATTTT
TRBV5-4,once,.,TRBJ1-1,CAMQRGTEAFF,TGTGCCATGCAACGGGGCACTGAAGCTTTCTTT
TRBV24-1,.,TRBD2,TRBJ2-5,CATSDSSSGSVQETQYF,TGTGCCACCAGTGATTCGTCTAGCGGGAGCGTGCAAGAGACCCAGTACTTC
TRBV6-4,few,TRBD2,TRBJ2-1,CASSGTSGSYNEQFF,TGTGCCAGCAGTGGGACTAGCGGCTCCTACAATGAGCAGTTCTTC
TRBV11-3,.,.,TRBJ2-1,CASSRVAYNEQFF,TGTGCCAGCAGCCGAGTGGCCTACAATGAGCAGTTCTTC
TRBV7-3,.,TRBD2,TRBJ2-7,CASSPLTMPGLAGAYEQYF,TGTGCCAGCAGCCCCCTGACTATGCCGGGACTAGCGGGAGCCTACGAGCAGTACTTC
TRBV3-1/TRBV3-2,.,.,TRBJ2-2,CASSQAGYTGELFF,TGTGCCAGCAGCCAAGCGGGGTACACCGGGGAGCTGTTTTTT
TRBV11-3,.,.,TRBJ1-1,CASSARGTNTEAFF,TGTGCCAGCAGCGCCAGGGGCACTAACACTGAAGCTTTCTTT
TRBV11-3,.,TRBD2,TRBJ2-2,CASSLEGLAGVGGELFF,TGTGCCAGCAGCTTAGAAGGACTAGCGGGAGTAGGCGGGGAGCTGTTTTTT
TRBV6-5,.,.,TRBJ1-2,CASRTTGKNYGYTF,TGTGCCAGCAGAACCACAGGCAAAAACTATGGCTACACCTTC
TRBV18,.,.,TRBJ1-2,CASSPIQGGYGYTF,TGTGCCAGCTCCCCGATACAGGGAGGGTATGGCTACACCTTC
TRBV5-1,.,TRBD1,TRBJ1-1,CASRETNRGVNTEAFF,TGCGCCAGCAGGGAGACCAACAGGGGCGTGAACACTGAAGCTTTCTTT
TRBV19,.,TRBD1,TRBJ1-2,CATKDRSYGYTF,TGTGCCACAAAGGACAGGTCCTATGGCTACACCTTC
TRBV6-2/TRBV6-3,.,TRBD2,TRBJ2-1,CASSLTSGRASPYNEQFF,TGTGCCAGCAGTCTAACTAGCGGGAGGGCCTCCCCCTACAATGAGCAGTTCTTC
TRBV18,few,.,TRBJ2-1,CASSPPGGPSTNEQFF,TGTGCCAGCTCACCACCCGGGGGACCGAGTACGAATGAGCAGTTCTTC
TRBV6-8,.,.,TRBJ2-1,CASSYSRVYEQFF,TGTGCCAGCAGTTACTCGCGGGTTTACGAGCAGTTCTTC
TRBV7-9,.,.,TRBJ2-2,CASSLGLGAMNTGELFF,TGTGCCAGCAGCTTAGGCCTTGGGGCCATGAACACCGGGGAGCTGTTTTTT
TRBV19,.,.,TRBJ2-3,CASSQIGQTDTQYF,TGTGCCAGTAGCCAAATTGGCCAGACAGATACGCAGTATTTT
TRBV6-5,once,TRBD1,TRBJ2-7,CASSVDRGQYEQYF,TGTGCCAGCAGCGTGGACAGGGGGCAATACGAGCAGTACTTC
TRBV6-5,.,TRBD1,TRBJ1-1,CASRPTGANTEAFF,TGTGCCAGCAGGCCGACAGGGGCGAACACTGAAGCTTTCTTT